This T cell receptor (beta chain) was captured in a study of vaccination and CD4 T cells after COVID-19. Whole-study context: The study drew post-COVID samples a median around 100 days after diagnosis (range 35 to 161). Blood was drawn a median around 72 days post second dose, range 14 to 241. Control cultures were given a CEFX pool, an HIV-1 Nef pool, or no peptide.

Study-wide results and limits: Data came from relatively few convalescent patients and lacked early post-infection timepoints.

About this clonotype itself: Antigen unknown.

As for treatment: 10-day PBMC culture with coronavirus spike peptide pools or control peptides (ViraFEST assay). The CDR3 length is 14 residues. Germline V gene data show CDR1 as SGHVS and CDR2 as FNYEAQ. Between the trimmed V and J ends, which lost 4 bases and 12 bases, there was a span of 16 bases. Oncomine TCR Beta short-read sequencing was applied to DNA from cultured CD4+ T cells. MiXCR was run by TCRdb on the PCR reads, yielding one entry per CDR3 protein. In the table there are 15,000 to 20,000 distinct CDR3 sequences, around three fifths of which are singletons. This receptor was identified in a human donor who had recovered from COVID-19. The sequenced sample was CD4+ T cells from blood, cultured in vitro. The chain joins TRBV7-6 to TRBJ1-6; no definite D call. CDR3 nucleotides: TGTGCCAGCAGCTCGCGGCTGGGGAGTCAACCCCTCCACTTT. This encodes CASSSRLGSQPLHF.